This T cell receptor beta chain was identified during a study of cytomegalovirus exposure and HLA in healthy donors listed by TCRdb under 2017. In terms of the full investigation: According to an earlier analysis of around 600 of the donors, some 180 million T cells yielded roughly 110 million unique TCR beta sequences and about 300 Gb of sequence data. About 310 gigabases of sequencing data and approximately 85 million unique TCR sequences were included in an early release covering 550 to 800 HLA-typed donors. Of the roughly 410 genotyped donors, 75% to 85% were placed in the genetic ancestry cluster associated with self-reported Caucasian donors. The study was designed to test whether signatures of past pathogen exposure could be identified by cataloging public T cell receptors. The T cell repertoires of 700 or so subjects were profiled by immunosequencing and related to cytomegalovirus serostatus. A separate validation cohort of over a hundred different subjects was used in addition to the 666-subject first cohort. The study combined high-throughput TCR immunosequencing, statistical association of individual TCRs with disease status, and machine learning to predict cytomegalovirus infection status. A later analysis re-examined previously published TCR beta repertoires from more than 600 donors and added high-resolution HLA genotyping to investigate patterns of TCR occurrence. The later analysis used no new phenotypic data to find candidate immune exposures, relying instead on TCR beta sequences and their occurrence across donors. An earlier analysis of several hundred of the donors applied high-throughput TCR beta sequencing to assess whether each TCR beta V gene segment acted as functional or pseudogenic. Donor age, sex, ethnicity and CMV serostatus were compiled together with the repertoire data. A later genetic analysis used genome-wide SNP genotypes for about 60% of the roughly 670 donors, treating that subset as a discovery cohort. Every discovery cohort repertoire had been produced on one sequencing platform. Both class I and class II loci were covered by HLA typing, at four-digit resolution. The number of donors typed differed by locus, with 629-630 for A, B, C, DRB1 and DQB1, roughly 520 for DQA1, about 610 for DPA1, and roughly 450 for DPB1. Four to six DR-DQ haplotypes were handled as single units for association and clustering, since linkage in the cohort was strong. Among about 370 genotyped donors of the cohort, an average of around 240,000 unique TCR beta nucleotide sequences was sequenced per donor, of which about 19% were non-productive.

The CDR3 contains 13 residues, cysteine and phenylalanine counted. Here the CDR3 DNA is all that survives: 39 bases in frame from base 1. Per the germline V gene (reference sequence), MNHEY is the CDR1 and SMNVEV is the CDR2. At the junction V is shortened by 5 bases and J by 2 bases, with 10 bases in between. The cohort was made up of 650 to 700 healthy bone marrow donors. At the time of sampling, all cohort members were nominally healthy, though unrecorded immune exposures were likely present. The donor was CMV seronegative and was included in the group of a few hundred seronegative cohort members. Each donor provided a peripheral blood sample, and peripheral blood mononuclear cells were used for TCR beta sequencing. The Qiagen DNeasy Blood Extraction Kit was used to extract genomic DNA from the blood cell samples. The library was built by means of the immunoSEQ multiplex PCR assay. For the multiplex PCR, a mixture combining 60 forward primers for TCR Vbeta segments and 13 reverse primers for TCR Jbeta segments was used. Amplification of the CDR3 region of rearranged TCR beta genes was performed with a multiplex PCR assay on genomic DNA. The amplified TCR beta libraries were sequenced on the Illumina HiSeq System as 87-base-pair reads. In the original analysis: A later analysis counted approximately 76 million unique TCR beta chains across the 600 to 850 repertoires, and roughly 9.9 million of these chains were shared by at least two donors. A nearest-neighbor algorithm error-corrected the raw reads and collapsed the reads into unique sequences, merging closely related sequences to remove PCR and sequencing errors. To assign V, D and J gene segments, CDR3 sequences were aligned to IMGT reference sequences. For a sequence to be retained, at least a six-nucleotide match to both a V gene segment and a J gene segment was required. Rearrangements were called productive when the CDR3 lacked stop codons and stayed in frame with V and J; all others were non-productive. Following IMGT convention, CDR3 was defined as the stretch from the second conserved V-encoded cysteine to the conserved J-encoded phenylalanine. In an earlier analysis of more than 550 of the donors, sequences lacking an unambiguous match to a single V gene segment were excluded. An earlier analysis of several hundred of the donors called V segments functional above 56.7% productive rearrangements and segregating when the between-donor standard deviation exceeded 5%. A statistical classification framework was developed to diagnose cytomegalovirus status using the catalog of TCR beta chain sequences. In a later analysis, TCR nucleotide sequences were compared against IMGT/GENE-DB human TR gene sequences so that V and J genes could be assigned. Using the TCRdist pipeline, a later analysis assigned CDR3 sequences along with most-parsimonious VDJ recombination scenarios. In a later analysis, each TCR beta chain was defined by its CDR3 amino acid sequence together with its V-gene family, and reads lacking a unique V-gene family were excluded. To address suspected cross-contamination and a sequencing artifact, a later analysis removed around 590 highly shared, low-generation-probability nucleotide sequences. In a later analysis, a clonal expansion index for each public chain was calculated from normalized within-repertoire ranks of inferred template counts. In a later analysis, generation probabilities were computed using a VDJ recombination model fitted to out-of-frame rearrangements, and the results were checked against IGoR. In a later analysis, TCR-TCR, TCR-HLA and TCR-CMV co-occurrence was scored with hypergeometric tests, and a repertoire-size bias correction was applied to TCR pairs. A later analysis estimated false discovery rates by permuting HLA or CMV assignments 20 times. In a later analysis, co-occurring TCRs were grouped with DBSCAN, and TCRdist sequence similarity was added when clustering was performed within HLA-allele-positive subsets. For co-occurrence clustering, repertoires with fewer than 30,000 or more than 120,000 public chains were excluded, along with five repertoires with anomalous nucleotide sharing. TCRdb took this table from immuneACCESS and kept in-frame rearrangements with V and J called. Such tables lack part of the clones; where checked against another copy, unresolved V genes explain under half of the gap, and the rest is unexplained. The D gene and trimming were derived from the DNA, and the V and J assignments and clone size from that table. This sample has about 280,000 clones in its table, and roughly 90% of those were observed once. About 2.3% of the sample is in the top ten clones.

With respect to this clone: This receptor's antigen is unknown. There are no base qualities to consult, and no much larger clone falls within one base.

Study-wide conclusions, independent of this receptor: Cytomegalovirus status was reported to be diagnosed by the classifier with high specificity and sensitivity in both the original and validation cohorts. In a later analysis, TCR association rates were found to vary across HLA loci, with the most associated TCRs seen for DRB1 alleles and the fewest for HLA-C alleles. An earlier analysis of around 540 of the donors showed that most TCR beta V segments appeared in productive rearrangements either about 87% or about 30% of the time, which broadly matched IMGT annotations. Linkage disequilibrium might explain the correlated functional status among segregating V segments, but an unknown experimental factor could not be ruled out. A further reported finding was that TCR beta sequences accurately predicted the HLA-A and HLA-B alleles for most subjects in the first cohort. In the study, approximately 160 TCR beta chains were listed as associated with cytomegalovirus. A cluster of highly shared sequence variants was judged likely to be a technical artifact of the sequencing pipeline. While some public TCRs were present in many individuals, most TCR sequences turned up only very rarely across donors. In this cohort, only TCR beta chains were sequenced, and detectable features were limited by the absence of alpha or paired-chain data. Because counts were too low, 15 or so rarely observed V segments, including chromosome 9 orphons, were excluded from the earlier analysis of some 540 of the donors. Compared with the roughly 670-donor mean, donors in an Asian-associated ancestry cluster had fewer N-insertions in productive TCRs, according to a later genetic analysis. A later analysis found that most CMV-associated TCR beta chains appeared HLA-restricted, with HLA associations seemingly driven largely by CMV exposure. For the cohort, immune exposure information was limited to CMV serostatus. Assigning TCR associations to individual alleles was difficult when HLA alleles, especially DR and DQ, strongly co-occurred. The authors suggested that the approach could potentially be generalized to other disease states and immunological phenotypes. Because HLA typing was unavailable for some donors at each locus, only the typed subset was used in association tests. In a later analysis, around 15,000 TCR beta sequences were associated with specific HLA alleles at a false discovery rate of 0.05. Three of the identified cytomegalovirus-associated TCR beta chains were confirmed in vitro to be specific for cytomegalovirus antigens. A later analysis found that HLA-associated TCR beta chains were more clonally expanded and had lower generation probabilities than equally common non-associated chains. In a later analysis, several top co-occurrence clusters were reported to appear linked to parvovirus B19, influenza, CMV and Epstein-Barr virus. In a later genetic analysis, a missense DCLRE1C variant was associated with V-gene and J-gene trimming of TCR beta chains, and the association was replicated in an independent cohort. Some IMGT-functional V segments, including TRBV6-2 and TRBV6-3, could not be distinguished by the 87-base-pair reads and were therefore excluded. Presence/absence analyses assumed roughly uniform sequencing depth across donors, an assumption that may not hold.

The receptor was isolated from a woman between 18 and 29 years old in good health and CMV-seronegative. The sequence joins TRBV27 to TRBJ2-7, and TRBD2 may be the D gene, going by 5 matching bases. The sequencing input was PBMCs. The DNA sequence is as follows: TGTGCCAGCAGTGGCAGCGGTCCCTACGAGCAGTACTTC. It translates as CASSGSGPYEQYF.